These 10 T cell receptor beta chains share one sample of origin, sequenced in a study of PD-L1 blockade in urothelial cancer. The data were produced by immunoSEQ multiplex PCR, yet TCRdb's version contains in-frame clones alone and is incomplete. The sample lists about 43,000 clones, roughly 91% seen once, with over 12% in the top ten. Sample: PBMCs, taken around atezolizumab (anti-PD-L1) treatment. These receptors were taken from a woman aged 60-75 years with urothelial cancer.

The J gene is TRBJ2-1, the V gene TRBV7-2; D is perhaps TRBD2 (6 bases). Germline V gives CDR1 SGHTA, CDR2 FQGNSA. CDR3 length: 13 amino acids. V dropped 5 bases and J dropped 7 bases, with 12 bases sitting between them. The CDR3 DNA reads TGTGCCAGCAGCCCAACGGGGGTAAATGAGCAGTTCTTC. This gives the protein CASSPTGVNEQFF. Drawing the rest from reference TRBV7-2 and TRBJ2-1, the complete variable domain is GAGVSQSPSNKVTEKGKDVELRCDPISGHTALYWYRQSLGQGLEFLIYFQGNSAPDKSGLPSDRFSAERTGGSVSTLTIQRTQQEDSAVYLCASSPTGVNEQFFGPGTRLTVL.

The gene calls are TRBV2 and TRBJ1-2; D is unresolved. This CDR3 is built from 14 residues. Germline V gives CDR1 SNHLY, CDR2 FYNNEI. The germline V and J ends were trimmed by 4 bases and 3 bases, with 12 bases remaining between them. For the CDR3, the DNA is TGTGCCAGCAGTGCCTTTCACCTAGACTATGGCTACACCTTC. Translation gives CASSAFHLDYGYTF. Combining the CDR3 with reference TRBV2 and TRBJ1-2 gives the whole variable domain EPEVTQTPSHQVTQMGQEVILRCVPISNHLYFYWYRQILGQKVEFLVSFYNNEISEKSEIFDDQFSVERPDGSNFTLKIRSTKLEDSAMYFCASSAFHLDYGYTFGSGTRLTVV.

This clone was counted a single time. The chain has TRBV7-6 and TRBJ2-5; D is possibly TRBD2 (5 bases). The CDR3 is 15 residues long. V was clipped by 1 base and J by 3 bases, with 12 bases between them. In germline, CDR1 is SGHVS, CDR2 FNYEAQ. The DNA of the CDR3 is TGTGCCAGCAGCTTAGTATTATGGGGAGAAGAGACCCAGTACTTC. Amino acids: CASSLVLWGEETQYF.

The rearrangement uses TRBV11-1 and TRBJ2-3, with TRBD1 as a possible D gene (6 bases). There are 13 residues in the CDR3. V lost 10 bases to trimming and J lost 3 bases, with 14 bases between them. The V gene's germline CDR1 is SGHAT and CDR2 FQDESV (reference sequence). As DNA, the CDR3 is TGTGCCACCCGGTCAGGGGATACAGATACGCAGTATTTT. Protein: CATRSGDTDTQYF.

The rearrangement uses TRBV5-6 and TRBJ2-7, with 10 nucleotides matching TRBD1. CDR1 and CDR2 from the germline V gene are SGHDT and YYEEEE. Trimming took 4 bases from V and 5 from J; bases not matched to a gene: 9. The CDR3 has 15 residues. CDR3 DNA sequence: TGTGCCAGCAGCCCACTGGGGACAGGGGCCCACGAGCAGTACTTC. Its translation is CASSPLGTGAHEQYF.

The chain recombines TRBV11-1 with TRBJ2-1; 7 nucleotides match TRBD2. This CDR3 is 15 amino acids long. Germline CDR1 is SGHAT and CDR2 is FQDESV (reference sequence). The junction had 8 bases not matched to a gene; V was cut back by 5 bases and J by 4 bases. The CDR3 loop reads CASSPVASGYNEQFF. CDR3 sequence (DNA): TGTGCCAGCAGCCCCGTTGCTAGCGGTTACAATGAGCAGTTCTTC.

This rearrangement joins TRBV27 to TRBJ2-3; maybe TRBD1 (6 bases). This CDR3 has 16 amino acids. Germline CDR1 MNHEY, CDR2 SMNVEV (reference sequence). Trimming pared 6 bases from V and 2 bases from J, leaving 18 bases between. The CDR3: CASSPWNREHTDTQYF. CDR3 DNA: TGTGCCAGCAGCCCATGGAACAGGGAACACACAGATACGCAGTATTTT.

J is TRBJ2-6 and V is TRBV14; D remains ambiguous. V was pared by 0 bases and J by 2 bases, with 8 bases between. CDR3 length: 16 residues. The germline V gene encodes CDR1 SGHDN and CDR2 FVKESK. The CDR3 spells CASSQDIGAGANVLTF. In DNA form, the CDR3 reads TGTGCCAGCAGCCAAGATATCGGAGCTGGGGCCAACGTCCTGACTTTC.

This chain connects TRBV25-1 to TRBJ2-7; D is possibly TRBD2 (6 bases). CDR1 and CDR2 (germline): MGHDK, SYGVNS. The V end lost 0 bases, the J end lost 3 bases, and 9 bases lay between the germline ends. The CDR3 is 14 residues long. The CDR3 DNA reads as TGTGCCAGCAGTGAATATGAGGGACTCTACGAGCAGTACTTC. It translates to CASSEYEGLYEQYF.

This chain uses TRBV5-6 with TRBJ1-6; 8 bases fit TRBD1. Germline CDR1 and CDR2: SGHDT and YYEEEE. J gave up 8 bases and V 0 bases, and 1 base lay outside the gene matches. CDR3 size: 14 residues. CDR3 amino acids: CASSLARGHSPLHF. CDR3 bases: TGTGCCAGCAGCTTGGCCAGGGGGCATTCACCCCTCCACTTT.